The 26 T cell receptor beta chains reported below all come from one sample, sequenced in a study of blood T cell repertoires in COVID-19. The protocol was immunoSEQ multiplex PCR, while the TCRdb copy is restricted to in-frame clones and leaves out a portion. The data show under 250,000 clones, about 84% seen once. Input material: peripheral blood. All receptors come from a human donor in a cohort sampled during active COVID-19.

The sample holds one count of this clone. This rearrangement joins TRBV5-1 to TRBJ2-7; 8 bases map to TRBD2. Germline lookup yields CDR1 SGHRS and CDR2 YFSETQ. V gave up 0 bases and J gave up 4 bases; unmatched junction bases: 6. CDR3 length: 15 residues. CDR3 in amino acids: CASSLAGGDLYEQYF. CDR3 nucleotides: TGCGCCAGCAGCTTGGCCGGGGGGGACTTATACGAGCAGTACTTC. Looking up the rest from reference TRBV5-1 and TRBJ2-7 gives the full variable domain: KAGVTQTPRYLIKTRGQQVTLSCSPISGHRSVSWYQQTPGQGLQFLFEYFSETQRNKGNFPGRFSGRQFSNSRSEMNVSTLELGDSALYLCASSLAGGDLYEQYFGPGTRLTVT.

This clone has more than one count but fewer than ten. The gene calls are TRBV7-2 and TRBJ1-2; 8 nucleotides match TRBD1. Germline values: CDR1 SGHTA, CDR2 FQGNSA. This CDR3 is built from 12 residues. Trimming at V came to 5 bases and at J to 10 bases, leaving 6 bases not matched to a gene. CDR3 residues: CASSVDRELYTF. CDR3 nucleotides: TGTGCCAGCAGCGTGGACAGGGAACTCTACACCTTC.

The rearrangement uses TRBV2 and TRBJ1-5; TRBD1 agrees at 9 bases. Per germline, CDR1 SNHLY and CDR2 FYNNEI. The length of the CDR3 is 17 residues. Trimming took 5 bases from V and 1 from J; bases not matched to a gene: 9. CDR3 loop: CASSPGTGMMSNQPQHF. As DNA, the CDR3 is TGTGCCAGCAGTCCCGGGACAGGGATGATGAGCAATCAGCCCCAGCATTTT.

This clone was seen more than once but under ten times. The identical CDR3 is also encoded by other nucleotide sequences in the sample. The gene calls are TRBV7-3 and TRBJ1-4; 9 bases match TRBD1. This CDR3 spans 14 amino acids. Germline values: CDR1 SGHTA, CDR2 FQGTGA. J was trimmed by 5 bases and V by 3 bases; bases with no gene match: 1. The DNA of the CDR3 is TGTGCCAGCAGCTTCGGGACAGGGAATGAAAAACTGTTTTTT. This codes for CASSFGTGNEKLFF.

J is TRBJ1-6 and V is TRBV27; 9 bases are shared with TRBD1. Trimming cost V 4 bases and J 10 bases; bases outside gene matches: 8. CDR3 size: 15 residues. Germline-derived CDR1 and CDR2 are MNHEY and SMNVEV (reference sequence). CDR3 bases: TGTGCCAGCAGTTCCGGGACAGGGTTGGGCTCACCCCTCCACTTT. It codes for CASSSGTGLGSPLHF.

J is TRBJ2-7 and V is TRBV12-3 or TRBV12-4, with unresolved D. This CDR3 contains 12 residues. V was pared by 2 bases and J by 2 bases, with 4 bases between. The CDR3, as DNA: TGTGCCAGCAGTTTAATTACCTACGAGCAGTACTTC. Amino acids: CASSLITYEQYF.

In nucleotides, the CDR3 is TGTGCCAGCAGCTTCGGGGTTTATGGCACTGAAGCTTTCTTT. Translated, it gives CASSFGVYGTEAFF. This chain uses TRBV7-8 with TRBJ1-1; no reliable D call. Trimming removed 3 bases from V and 4 bases from J, with 12 bases in between. Germline CDR1 is SGHVS and CDR2 is FQNEAQ. The CDR3 covers 14 residues.

The chain joins TRBV11-3 to TRBJ1-1, with D uncertain. The CDR3 runs to 20 residues. The germline V gene encodes CDR1 SGHNT and CDR2 YENEEA. The germline V and J ends were trimmed by 0 bases and 0 bases, with 23 bases remaining between them. CDR3 nucleotides: TGTGCCAGCAGCTTAGATTCGGGCGGGAGAGGACGGTCACTGAACACTGAAGCTTTCTTT. This translates into CASSLDSGGRGRSLNTEAFF.

The chain uses TRBV5-1 and TRBJ2-3, with D unresolved. Germline loops: CDR1 SGHRS, CDR2 YFSETQ. V was shortened by 1 base and J by 2 bases, with 8 bases between the two germline ends. This CDR3 has 14 residues. This chain's CDR3 is CASSLTVNTDTQYF. The CDR3 DNA is TGCGCCAGCAGCTTGACAGTTAACACAGATACGCAGTATTTT.

The CDR3 sequence: CASSFLTYRGNQPQHF. Written as DNA, the CDR3 is TGTGCCAGCAGCTTCCTGACTTACCGGGGCAATCAGCCCCAGCATTTT. V and J are TRBV7-8 and TRBJ1-5; D is undetermined. CDR1 and CDR2 from the germline V gene are SGHVS and FQNEAQ. Trimming took off 3 bases at V and 2 bases at J, with 14 bases between the two ends. This CDR3 is built from 16 residues.

The chain recombines TRBV13 with TRBJ2-3; 8 bases are shared with TRBD2. This CDR3 comprises 14 residues. The J segment lost 4 bases and the V segment lost 2 bases, leaving 2 bases of the junction unmatched. Germline V gene data show CDR1 as PRHDT and CDR2 as FYEKMQ (reference sequence). The CDR3 region is CASSLSGGPDTQYF. CDR3 coding DNA: TGTGCCAGCAGCTTATCGGGGGGGCCAGATACGCAGTATTTT.

The V gene is TRBV5-3, the J gene TRBJ1-1, with 7 positions matching TRBD1. Being an ORF, TRBV5-3 has a function that is uncertain. The trim removed 4 bases at V and 3 bases at J, leaving 9 bases unmatched. The CDR3 is 15 amino acids. The CDR3 region is CARSPSGTEHTEAFF. CDR3 in DNA: TGTGCCAGAAGCCCCTCCGGGACAGAGCACACTGAAGCTTTCTTT.

This chain connects TRBV28 to TRBJ1-2; maybe TRBD1 (6 bases). The germline V gene encodes CDR1 MDHEN and CDR2 SYDVKM. CDR3 length: 17 amino acids. V was trimmed by 2 bases and J by 0 bases, leaving 16 bases between them. CDR3 protein: CASSLPSGEGANYGYTF. DNA for the CDR3: TGTGCCAGCAGTTTACCCTCCGGGGAGGGGGCTAACTATGGCTACACCTTC.

This clone was observed a handful of times. The rearrangement uses TRBV12-3 or TRBV12-4 and TRBJ2-7, with D possibly TRBD1 on 6 matching bases. This CDR3 has 13 amino acids. V shed 3 bases and J shed 9 bases, with 15 bases lying between them. CDR3 nucleotides: TGTGCCAGCAGTTTTAGGACAGCTTCCCCGCAGTACTTC. The encoded protein is CASSFRTASPQYF.

The CDR3 DNA sequence: TGTGCCACCAGCAGAGGGGGTAGCGGGAGCTGGGACAATGAGCAGTTCTTC. It translates to CATSRGGSGSWDNEQFF. The chain links TRBV15 to TRBJ2-1; 9 nucleotides align to TRBD2. This CDR3 contains 17 residues. From germline, CDR1 is LNHNV and CDR2 YYDKDF (reference sequence). Trimming at V came to 1 base and at J to 5 bases, leaving 9 bases not matched to a gene.

V is TRBV7-8 and J is TRBJ1-2; 8 nucleotides line up with TRBD1. V was pared by 4 bases and J by 7 bases, with 5 bases of the junction left unmatched. The length of the CDR3 is 13 residues. Germline assignment: CDR1 SGHVS and CDR2 FQNEAQ. DNA of the CDR3: TGTGCCAGCAGCTCCAGGGGGCGAGTTGGCTACACCTTC. Translating gives CASSSRGRVGYTF. Together with reference TRBV7-8 and TRBJ1-2, the CDR3 gives the full variable domain: GAGVSQSPRYKVAKRGQDVALRCDPISGHVSLFWYQQALGQGPEFLTYFQNEAQLDKSGLPSDRFFAERPEGSVSTLKIQRTQQEDSAVYLCASSSRGRVGYTFGSGTRLTVV.

The rearrangement uses TRBV4-2 and TRBJ1-6, with 8 positions matching TRBD1. In germline, CDR1 is LGHNA, CDR2 YNFKEQ. The CDR3 is 16 amino acids. The ends lost 4 bases at V and 7 bases at J; junction bases unmatched: 9. The CDR3 spells CASSPYVGQGNSPLHF. The CDR3 DNA sequence: TGTGCCAGCAGCCCGTACGTTGGACAGGGCAATTCACCCCTCCACTTT.

The table lists this clone with a few counts. The chain couples TRBV28 to TRBJ2-7, with 9 nucleotides matching TRBD1. CDR3 length: 15 amino acids. CDR1 is MDHEN and CDR2 is SYDVKM in the germline V gene. Unmatched junction bases numbered 7, after V lost 4 bases and J lost 3 bases. The CDR3 reads CASSWAGTGIYEQYF. Written as DNA, the CDR3 is TGTGCCAGCAGTTGGGCCGGGACAGGGATCTACGAGCAGTACTTC.

V is TRBV19 and J is TRBJ1-1; D is undetermined. CDR1 and CDR2 from the germline V gene are LNHDA and SQIVND (reference sequence). Trimming pared 5 bases from V and 1 base from J, leaving 14 bases between. The CDR3 has 15 amino acids. The CDR3 DNA reads as TGTGCCAGTAGTCCCTCGGCGGGTGAGAACACTGAAGCTTTCTTT. This encodes CASSPSAGENTEAFF.

To note about this clone: The same CDR3 is also encoded by other DNA sequences in this sample. The chain employs TRBV5-4 and TRBJ2-5, with D hard to call. Germline CDR1 and CDR2: SGHNT and YYREEE (reference sequence). This CDR3 region has 12 residues. V lost 4 bases and J 1 base, leaving 5 bases between the germline ends. Written as DNA, the CDR3 is TGTGCCAGCAGCCCGTCCCAAGAGACCCAGTACTTC. It is translated as CASSPSQETQYF.

The rearrangement links TRBV5-1 to TRBJ1-6; TRBD1 agrees at 7 bases. This CDR3 comprises 15 residues. CDR1 is SGHRS and CDR2 is YFSETQ in the germline V gene. The J segment lost 5 bases and the V segment lost 1 base, leaving 3 bases of the junction unmatched. The CDR3 spells CASSLWDRDNSPLHF. For the CDR3, the DNA is TGCGCCAGCAGCTTGTGGGACAGAGATAATTCACCCCTCCACTTT.

The gene calls are TRBV2 and TRBJ2-5; no reliable D call. Germline lookup yields CDR1 SNHLY and CDR2 FYNNEI. This CDR3 spans 11 amino acids. The V and J ends lost 11 bases and 5 bases respectively, with 12 bases between them. The CDR3 is CARREEETQYF. The CDR3 coding sequence is TGTGCCCGACGAGAGGAGGAGACCCAGTACTTC.

The CDR3 sequence: CASSRLHEKLFF. CDR3 DNA sequence: TGTGCCAGCAGCCGGTTACATGAAAAACTGTTTTTT. The chain uses TRBV7-9 and TRBJ1-4; D gene unclear. From germline, CDR1 is SEHNR and CDR2 FQNEAQ (reference sequence). The length of the CDR3 is 12 residues. Trimming removed 5 bases at V and 6 bases at J, with 7 bases between.

The V gene is TRBV7-9, the J gene TRBJ1-1; D unresolved. Germline loops: CDR1 SEHNR, CDR2 FQNEAQ (reference sequence). V was shortened by 1 base and J by 6 bases, with 18 bases between the two germline ends. The CDR3 has 16 residues. The CDR3 nucleotides read TGTGCCAGCAGCTTAGAGTTTGCGGCTTATCAACCTGAAGCTTTCTTT. Amino acids: CASSLEFAAYQPEAFF.

The chain combines TRBV3-1 (or the pseudogene TRBV3-2) with TRBJ2-5; TRBD2 might be the D (5 bases). The V and J ends lost 3 bases and 9 bases respectively, with 11 bases between them. Germline lookup yields CDR1 LGHDT and CDR2 YNNKEL (reference sequence). The CDR3 covers 12 residues. This CDR3 reads CASSQEDWAQYF. The DNA of the CDR3 is TGTGCCAGCAGCCAGGAGGACTGGGCCCAGTACTTC.

The chain carries TRBV6-5 and TRBJ2-1; D call uncertain. The CDR3 consists of 12 residues. Germline V gives CDR1 MNHEY, CDR2 SVGAGI. V lost 0 bases and J 10 bases, leaving 7 bases between the germline ends. CDR3 nucleotides: TGTGCCAGCAGTTACTCGAGACACGAGCAGTTCTTC. Translated: CASSYSRHEQFF.